One TCR beta chain is described in this entry. This clonotype has a handful of counts. Its antigen target is currently unknown. Base qualities are missing; no much larger clone stands one base away. The data are from a study of T cell repertoires in aging, cancer and after chemotherapy (dated by TCRdb to between 2018 and 2021). Looking at the study overall: Donors were distributed across six age groups ranging from 30 or younger to 70 or older, with at least three individuals included per group. Paired pre- and post-chemotherapy samples in the solid tumor group came from brain tumor (glioblastoma) patients receiving temozolomide-based therapy. The full dataset contained some 8.7 million TCR reads. The study profiled peripheral blood TCR beta repertoires from healthy donors and cancer patients to examine immunoaging and T cell reconstitution after chemotherapy. Alongside around 97 healthy donors serving as a reference group, the cohort included approximately 220 cancer patients, of whom roughly 90 had hematological cancers and 124 had solid cancers. The investigation overall reported the following: An increase in median generation probability over the chemotherapy interval was observed in both cancer cohorts, suggesting that the repertoire was reconstituted through rebound thymic output. Significantly lower blood TCR diversity and higher clonality were observed in untreated patients with hematological or solid cancers than in age-matched healthy donors. In healthy donors, the decline in TCR diversity with age was mainly explained by loss of richness, whereas in cancer patients loss of evenness was also found to contribute. It was noted by the authors that conclusions about immunological memory after chemotherapy cannot be drawn from the repertoire data.

Rearranged TRB sequences spanning V, D and J segments were amplified in a multiplex touch-down PCR with a mixed TRB-A/B primer pool. Illumina adapters and sample indices were added to the amplicons in two consecutive PCR reactions performed with Phusion HS II polymerase. The amplicons were purified from gel with the NucleoSpin Gel and PCR Clean-up kit and then assessed with Qubit and an Agilent 2100 Bioanalyzer. The libraries were sequenced on an Illumina MiSeq with 600-cycle, single-indexed, paired-end runs. As for the authors' bioinformatics: TRB sequences were processed with MiXCR versions 2.12 and 3.0.5. Each unique CDR3 nucleotide sequence was counted as one clone, and only productive sequences with at least two reads were retained. The repertoire metrics were Shannon diversity, evenness, clonality (defined as one minus evenness), and alpha-parameterized diversity profiles covering alpha 0 to 5. The IGoR algorithm was used to calculate generation probabilities for clones in the paired samples taken before and after chemotherapy. TCRdb redid the processing of the public reads, applying fastp at Q25 and MiXCR, and retained in-frame beta chains. Each entry merges the rows of one CDR3 protein and shows their most common DNA and genes. These V and J calls rely on TCRdb rather than the paper's analysis. The sample table holds roughly 3,100 distinct CDR3 sequences, of which around 20% were seen once. The ten largest account for about 50% of the sample.

TCR beta rearrangements were amplified from genomic DNA isolated from peripheral blood, not from sorted cells or RNA. This sequence was found in a human donor with a solid tumor. Sequenced input: blood.

At the DNA level, the sequence is TGTGCCAGCAGCCCTCCGGGACTGAGCACAGATACGCAGTATTTT. This codes for CASSPPGLSTDTQYF. Recombination joined TRBV7-9 with TRBJ2-3; TRBD2 is possibly the D segment (6 matching bases). The germline V gene (reference sequence) sets CDR1 to SEHNR and CDR2 to FQNEAQ. V loses 5 bases of germline sequence and J loses 0 bases, and the interval between the two ends is 12 bases. From the cysteine through the phenylalanine, the CDR3 covers 15 amino acids. Only the CDR3 portion is preserved as DNA: 45 bases, with reading frame beginning at the first base.